The 13 T cell receptor beta chains below come from one sample, sequenced in a study of follicular helper T cells after annual influenza vaccination. Sequencing was performed with immunoSEQ multiplex PCR; in TCRdb, only in-frame clones are kept and a portion is missing. The data show 11,000 to 15,000 clones, 75% to 80% seen once. Time point described: 2015-2016 season, pre-vaccination. Sample: CXCR5- memory CD4+ T cells sorted from blood, taken on the day of influenza vaccination. All receptors come from an adult who received the influenza vaccine.

The sample holds a few counts of this clone. This sequence joins TRBV10-1 and TRBJ1-2, with D hard to call. Germline CDR1 and CDR2: WNHNN and SYGVQD (reference sequence). The CDR3 covers 17 residues. V lost 8 bases to trimming and J lost 5 bases, with 27 bases between them. The CDR3 DNA reads TGCGCCAGCTTGACCTCCGGGAAGCTCCGAGAAGGGTATGGCTACACCTTC. Residues: CASLTSGKLREGYGYTF.

The chain carries TRBV7-8 and TRBJ2-2, with 7 bases fitting TRBD2. CDR3 size: 20 residues. Germline CDR1 and CDR2: SGHVS and FQNEAQ. V lost 2 bases and J lost 4; bases outside the gene matches: 19. The CDR3 region is CASSLRGPRDVWEGTGELFF. For the CDR3, the DNA is TGTGCCAGCAGCTTAAGAGGGCCCCGGGACGTCTGGGAGGGCACCGGGGAGCTGTTTTTT.

The chain recombines TRBV5-1 with TRBJ2-3, with TRBD1 matching over 10 bases. Germline CDR1 SGHRS, CDR2 YFSETQ. This CDR3 comprises 17 residues. V was pared by 1 base and J by 3 bases, with 8 bases of the junction left unmatched. In nucleotides, the CDR3 is TGCGCCAGCAGCTTGTCCGCCCGACAGGGGGCAACAGATACGCAGTATTTT. The encoded protein is CASSLSARQGATDTQYF.

This sequence joins TRBV19 and TRBJ1-2; no clear D gene. The CDR3 is 11 amino acids. Per the germline V gene, CDR1 is LNHDA and CDR2 is SQIVND (reference sequence). Trimming cost V 4 bases and J 6 bases, with 6 bases left between them. This chain's CDR3 is CASSTTNGYTF. DNA of the CDR3: TGTGCCAGTAGTACGACCAATGGCTACACCTTC.

The chain recombines TRBV5-4 with TRBJ2-2; TRBD2 aligns across 8 bases. With 0 bases clipped from V and 3 bases from J, the junction kept 1 base outside the gene matches. Germline-derived CDR1 and CDR2 are SGHNT and YYREEE (reference sequence). CDR3 length: 15 residues. CDR3: CASSLGRGDTGELFF. CDR3 nucleotide sequence: TGTGCCAGCAGCTTGGGGCGGGGGGACACCGGGGAGCTGTTTTTT.

This chain uses TRBV4-3 with TRBJ1-4, with D maybe TRBD1 (5 bases). Trimming removed 4 bases at V and 4 bases at J, with 13 bases between. The CDR3 loop spans 15 amino acids. Germline assignment: CDR1 LGHNA and CDR2 YSLEER. The CDR3 here is CASSPQGFSNEKLFF. The CDR3 coding sequence is TGCGCCAGCAGCCCTCAGGGTTTTAGTAATGAAAAACTGTTTTTT.

J is TRBJ2-2 and V is TRBV11-3, with D hard to call. Germline V gives CDR1 SGHNT, CDR2 YENEEA. The length of the CDR3 is 16 residues. The V end was cut by 6 bases, the J end by 0 bases, with 14 bases between. The CDR3 is CASRPTGSANTGELFF. The DNA for the CDR3 is TGTGCCAGCAGACCGACGGGCAGCGCGAACACCGGGGAGCTGTTTTTT.

The chain has TRBV25-1 and TRBJ2-1, with 9 bases lining up with TRBD2. CDR1 is MGHDK and CDR2 is SYGVNS in the germline V gene. This CDR3 has 16 amino acids. Trimming took 1 base from V and 2 from J; bases not matched to a gene: 3. CDR3 residues: CASSESRGGAYNEQFF. The CDR3 nucleotides are TGTGCCAGCAGTGAATCACGCGGGGGGGCCTACAATGAGCAGTTCTTC.

The V gene is TRBV30, the J gene TRBJ1-2, with unresolved D. V lost 0 bases, J lost 4 bases, and 9 bases lay in between. The CDR3 runs 13 residues. Germline loops: CDR1 GTSNPN, CDR2 SVGIG (reference sequence). CDR3 bases: TGTGCCTGGAGTGTTAGGTTGGCCTATGGCTACACCTTC. It specifies CAWSVRLAYGYTF. Together with reference TRBV30 and TRBJ1-2, the CDR3 gives the full variable domain: SQTIHQWPATLVQPVGSPLSLECTVEGTSNPNLYWYRQAAGRGLQLLFYSVGIGQISSEVPQNLSASRPQDRQFILSSKKLLLSDSGFYLCAWSVRLAYGYTFGSGTRLTVV.

The rearrangement links TRBV2 to TRBJ2-3; D ambiguous. Trimming left V 9 bases short and J 4 bases short, with 11 bases between. The CDR3 totals 12 residues. Per germline, CDR1 SNHLY and CDR2 FYNNEI. The CDR3 nucleotides read TGTGCCAGGTCGGACGGGTCAGATACGCAGTATTTT. The encoded protein is CARSDGSDTQYF.

The chain links TRBV18 to TRBJ2-1; TRBD2 agrees at 11 bases. The germline V gene encodes CDR1 KGHSH and CDR2 LQKENI. The junction had 3 bases not matched to a gene; V was cut back by 1 base and J by 1 base. This CDR3 spans 17 amino acids. CDR3 sequence: CASSPRGTSGSYNEQFF. DNA for the CDR3: TGTGCCAGCTCACCACGGGGGACTAGCGGATCCTACAATGAGCAGTTCTTC.

J is TRBJ1-1 and V is TRBV18; a weak D match, TRBD1 (5 bases). Germline lookup yields CDR1 KGHSH and CDR2 LQKENI. This CDR3 is built from 12 residues. V was clipped by 3 bases and J by 7 bases, with 9 bases between them. The CDR3 loop reads CASSPVDSEAFF. The CDR3 nucleotides are TGTGCCAGCTCACCCGTAGACAGTGAAGCTTTCTTT.

The rearrangement uses TRBV5-1 and TRBJ2-5; 9 nucleotides agree with TRBD2. Germline CDR1 is SGHRS and CDR2 is YFSETQ. Unmatched junction bases numbered 15, after V lost 2 bases and J lost 4 bases. CDR3 length: 18 amino acids. DNA for the CDR3: TGCGCCAGCAGCTTTGGGCCTAGCGGGAATTATGTTGGAGAGACCCAGTACTTC. Translation gives CASSFGPSGNYVGETQYF.